The 23 T cell receptor beta chains reported below all come from one sample, sequenced in a study of OX40 agonist ivuxolimab in advanced cancers. Sequenced by immunoSEQ multiplex PCR; TCRdb stores in-frame clones only, minus some. The data show around 65,000 clones, approximately 90% seen once. Source: CD4+ or CD8+ T cells sorted from blood, taken in a trial of the OX40 agonist ivuxolimab. The receptors shown here come from an adult with an advanced solid tumor such as melanoma, head and neck, liver or kidney cancer.

The chain recombines TRBV6-5 with TRBJ2-7; D gene ambiguous. The V end lost 8 bases, the J end lost 6 bases, and 20 bases lay between the germline ends. Germline CDR1 is MNHEY and CDR2 is SVGAGI. The length of the CDR3 is 14 residues. CDR3 sequence: CASLRSSRVPEQYF. CDR3 DNA sequence: TGTGCCAGCCTTCGCTCATCCCGGGTGCCCGAGCAGTACTTC.

The chain recombines TRBV2 with TRBJ1-4; D is uncertain. The V end was cut by 8 bases, the J end by 8 bases, with 15 bases between. Looked up from germline, CDR1 is SNHLY and CDR2 is FYNNEI. The CDR3 covers 13 residues. The CDR3 region is CASLGPHHEKLFF. The CDR3 coding sequence is TGTGCCAGCCTGGGCCCTCACCACGAAAAACTGTTTTTT.

The chain is built from TRBV14 and TRBJ2-7; D may be TRBD1 or TRBD2 (6 bases each). From germline, CDR1 is SGHDN and CDR2 FVKESK. The CDR3 contains 12 residues. V was pared by 3 bases and J by 5 bases, with 8 bases between. The CDR3, as DNA: TGTGCCAGCAGCCAGGGGGGCCACGAGCAGTACTTC. Amino acids: CASSQGGHEQYF.

The gene calls are TRBV5-1 and TRBJ2-7; TRBD1 is a possible D gene (5 bases). The germline V gene encodes CDR1 SGHRS and CDR2 YFSETQ. This CDR3 comprises 13 residues. V gave up 0 bases and J gave up 5 bases, with 9 bases separating them. CDR3 nucleotides: TGCGCCAGCAGCTTGGACAGGTCCCACGAGCAGTACTTC. This gives the protein CASSLDRSHEQYF.

For this clone: The sample has other DNA sequences that encode this CDR3 too. J is TRBJ2-7 and V is TRBV4-1; maybe TRBD2 (6 bases). The V end lost 1 base, the J end lost 4 bases, and 20 bases lay between the germline ends. The germline CDR1 and CDR2 sequences are MGHRA and YSYEKL. There are 17 residues in the CDR3. CDR3 DNA sequence: TGCGCCAGCAGCCAAGGCCCCCCCGCCGGGGGTGGGTACGAGCAGTACTTC. Residues: CASSQGPPAGGGYEQYF.

The rearrangement links TRBV29-1 to TRBJ2-7, with D possibly being TRBD2 (6 bases). The V gene's germline CDR1 is SQVTM and CDR2 ANQGSEA. This CDR3 is 14 amino acids long. Trimming took 3 bases from V and 1 from J, leaving 13 bases between them. CDR3 loop: CSVEDRDSSYEQYF. The CDR3 bases are TGCAGCGTTGAGGACCGGGACTCTTCCTACGAGCAGTACTTC.

The gene calls are TRBV9 and TRBJ2-1, with a tentative D call TRBD2 (6 bases). The V gene lost 7 bases and the J gene lost 6 bases, with 14 bases spanning the gap. Germline V gives CDR1 SGDLS, CDR2 YYNGEE. CDR3 length: 13 amino acids. CDR3 sequence reads: CASGGERVNEQFF. The CDR3 DNA follows: TGTGCCAGCGGAGGGGAGCGGGTCAATGAGCAGTTCTTC.

This sequence joins TRBV28 and TRBJ2-3; 13 positions match TRBD2. Germline V CDR1 and CDR2: MDHEN, SYDVKM. The J segment lost 0 bases and the V segment lost 5 bases, leaving 11 bases of the junction unmatched. This CDR3 contains 19 residues. DNA of the CDR3: TGTGCCAGCAGTACGACTGGACTAGCGGGGGATTCTAGCACAGATACGCAGTATTTT. As protein: CASSTTGLAGDSSTDTQYF.

The chain recombines TRBV10-2 with TRBJ1-5, with unresolved D. Per germline, CDR1 WSHSY and CDR2 SAAADI. This CDR3 spans 15 amino acids. Trimming pared 4 bases from V and 0 bases from J, leaving 10 bases between. CDR3: CASSGGSASNQPQHF. The CDR3 DNA reads TGCGCCAGCAGTGGCGGTTCAGCTAGCAATCAGCCCCAGCATTTT.

The chain is built from TRBV7-9 and TRBJ2-7; 7 bases map to TRBD1. The CDR3 length is 14 residues. The V and J ends lost 1 base and 2 bases, in that order; junction bases with no gene match: 2. Germline values: CDR1 SEHNR, CDR2 FQNEAQ (reference sequence). The CDR3 DNA follows: TGTGCCAGCAGCTTAGAGGGGACAGCCTACGAGCAGTACTTC. It codes for CASSLEGTAYEQYF.

This chain joins TRBV27 and TRBJ2-1; D uncertain. The CDR3 runs to 16 residues. Germline loops: CDR1 MNHEY, CDR2 SMNVEV (reference sequence). Trimming cost V 4 bases and J 0 bases, with 13 bases left between them. The CDR3 loop is CASSSDRRPSYNEQFF. The CDR3 bases are TGTGCCAGCAGTTCGGATAGGCGACCCTCCTACAATGAGCAGTTCTTC.

The chain uses TRBV15 and TRBJ2-3; D is ambiguous. The CDR3 is 14 residues long. Trimming pared 1 base from V and 2 bases from J, leaving 7 bases between. Germline V gene data show CDR1 as LNHNV and CDR2 as YYDKDF (reference sequence). The CDR3 is CATSRGGNTDTQYF. CDR3 nucleotide sequence: TGTGCCACCAGCAGAGGGGGAAACACAGATACGCAGTATTTT.

The chain employs TRBV4-1 and TRBJ2-5; D remains unclear. Trimming stripped 0 bases from V and 5 bases from J, with 4 bases between. This CDR3 has 12 amino acids. Germline-derived CDR1 and CDR2 are MGHRA and YSYEKL. The CDR3 DNA sequence: TGCGCCAGCAGCCAAGACGACGAGACCCAGTACTTC. This translates into CASSQDDETQYF.

The rearrangement uses TRBV5-8 and TRBJ2-3, with a weak D call TRBD1 (6 bases). The CDR3 loop spans 14 amino acids. V lost 2 bases and J 1 base, leaving 8 bases between the germline ends. Per the germline V gene, CDR1 is SGHTS and CDR2 is YDEGEE. The CDR3 protein is CASSFRQGTDTQYF. The DNA for the CDR3 is TGTGCCAGCAGCTTCAGACAGGGCACAGATACGCAGTATTTT.

The chain has TRBV11-1 and TRBJ2-5, with 11 bases aligning to TRBD2. The CDR3 runs 17 residues. CDR1 is SGHAT, CDR2 FQDESV, per germline (reference sequence). J lost 2 bases, V lost 0 bases, and 5 bases had no gene match. The CDR3 DNA sequence: TGTGCCAGCAGCTTAGCCCGACTAGCGGGGACACAAGAGACCCAGTACTTC. Translated, it gives CASSLARLAGTQETQYF.

This chain links TRBV27 with TRBJ1-1; no reliable D call. The ends were cut back, 0 bases at V and 1 base at J, with 6 bases in the middle. CDR1 and CDR2 from the germline V gene are MNHEY and SMNVEV (reference sequence). The CDR3 is 14 amino acids. The CDR3 sequence: CASSLSLGNTEAFF. As DNA, the CDR3 is TGTGCCAGCAGTTTATCTCTAGGGAACACTGAAGCTTTCTTT.

This rearrangement joins TRBV11-3 to TRBJ2-7; D is possibly TRBD1 (5 bases). The V gene's germline CDR1 is SGHNT and CDR2 YENEEA. CDR3 length: 14 amino acids. The ends were cut back, 4 bases at V and 5 bases at J, with 15 bases in the middle. Here the CDR3 reads CASSSRNVQDEQYF. In DNA form, the CDR3 reads TGTGCCAGCAGCTCTCGTAATGTACAGGACGAGCAGTACTTC.

The chain uses TRBV4-1 and TRBJ1-1; no definite D call. Deletions cut 0 bases from V and 0 bases from J, with 5 bases between. This CDR3 contains 14 residues. Germline CDR1 reads MGHRA; CDR2 reads YSYEKL. The CDR3 DNA is TGCGCCAGCAGCCAAGAGGGTATGAACACTGAAGCTTTCTTT. This sequence encodes CASSQEGMNTEAFF.

The chain combines TRBV15 with TRBJ2-2; D tentatively fits TRBD1 or TRBD2 (5 bases each). Trimming shortened V by 1 base and J by 4 bases, and 10 bases separated the two germline ends. The CDR3 totals 15 residues. Per the germline V gene, CDR1 is LNHNV and CDR2 is YYDKDF (reference sequence). The chain's CDR3 is CATSRGGKGTGELFF. The CDR3 coding sequence is TGTGCCACCAGCAGAGGGGGGAAGGGCACCGGGGAGCTGTTTTTT.

This clone was detected only once. The rearrangement uses TRBV6-5 and TRBJ2-2, with 7 bases aligning to TRBD1. With 10 bases clipped from V and 3 bases from J, the junction kept 11 bases outside the gene matches. The CDR3 loop spans 15 amino acids. Germline lookup yields CDR1 MNHEY and CDR2 SVGAGI. CDR3 sequence reads: CATKIGGEDTGELFF. CDR3 nucleotide sequence: TGTGCCACCAAGATAGGGGGCGAGGACACCGGGGAGCTGTTTTTT.

The chain has TRBV6-1 and TRBJ1-5; D not resolved. The CDR3 extends over 16 amino acids. Trimming removed 2 bases from V and 5 bases from J, with 16 bases in between. Germline CDR1 reads MNHNS; CDR2 reads SASEGT. The CDR3 bases are TGTGCCAGCAGTGAATCGCTGGGTTATCTTGATCAGCCCCAGCATTTT. Protein sequence: CASSESLGYLDQPQHF.

The rearrangement links TRBV7-9 to TRBJ2-1; tentatively, D is TRBD2 (5 bases). The V end was cut by 5 bases, the J end by 6 bases, with 11 bases between. Germline values: CDR1 SEHNR, CDR2 FQNEAQ (reference sequence). The CDR3 consists of 13 residues. In DNA form, the CDR3 reads TGTGCCAGCAGCGCCGCCGGAGGCAATGAGCAGTTCTTC. It codes for CASSAAGGNEQFF.

The rearrangement links TRBV27 to TRBJ1-4, with D unresolved. Germline V lookup: CDR1 MNHEY, CDR2 SMNVEV (reference sequence). The CDR3 loop spans 15 amino acids. The V end lost 5 bases, the J end lost 5 bases, and 15 bases lay between the germline ends. CDR3 nucleotide sequence: TGTGCCAGCAGTCCATACAGTGAAGACAATGAAAAACTGTTTTTT. Its protein product is CASSPYSEDNEKLFF.